This record looks at one TCR beta chain sequence and its context. This sample is drawn from a study of blood T cell repertoires in COVID-19. Study-wide background: Acute and convalescent COVID-19 specimens originated in the United States, Italy and Spain. The analysed material was cDNA or gDNA that came from T cells, B-cell-depleted T cells, or PBMCs.

V lost 3 bases, J lost 5 bases, and 5 bases stayed unmatched. This CDR3 comprises 15 residues. Per the germline V gene, CDR1 is SGHTA and CDR2 is FQGNSA. Sequencing used immunoSEQ multiplex PCR; TCRdb keeps in-frame clones, though not all of them. The table includes 150,000 to 200,000 clones, approximately 80% detected once. The source is a woman at least 80 years old with active or convalescent COVID-19. The source material was peripheral blood. The chain uses TRBV7-2 and TRBJ2-1, with TRBD2 matching 9 bases. CDR3 sequence: CASSFSGGINNEQFF. The CDR3 DNA is TGTGCCAGCAGCTTTAGCGGGGGCATAAACAATGAGCAGTTCTTC. The full variable domain, with the rest looked up from reference TRBV7-2 and TRBJ2-1, is GAGVSQSPSNKVTEKGKDVELRCDPISGHTALYWYRQSLGQGLEFLIYFQGNSAPDKSGLPSDRFSAERTGGSVSTLTIQRTQQEDSAVYLCASSFSGGINNEQFFGPGTRLTVL.